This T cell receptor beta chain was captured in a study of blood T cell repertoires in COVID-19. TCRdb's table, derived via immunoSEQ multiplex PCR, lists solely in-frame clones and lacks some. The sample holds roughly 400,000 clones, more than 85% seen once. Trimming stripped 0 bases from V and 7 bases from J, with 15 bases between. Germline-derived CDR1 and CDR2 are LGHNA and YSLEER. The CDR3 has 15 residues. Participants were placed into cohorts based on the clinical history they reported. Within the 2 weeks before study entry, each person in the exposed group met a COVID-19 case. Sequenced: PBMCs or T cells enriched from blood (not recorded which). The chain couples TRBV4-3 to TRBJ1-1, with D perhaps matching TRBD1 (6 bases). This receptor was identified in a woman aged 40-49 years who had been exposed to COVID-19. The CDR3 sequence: CASSQDSLQGGEAFF. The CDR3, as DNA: TGCGCCAGCAGCCAAGATTCTTTACAGGGTGGTGAAGCTTTCTTT.